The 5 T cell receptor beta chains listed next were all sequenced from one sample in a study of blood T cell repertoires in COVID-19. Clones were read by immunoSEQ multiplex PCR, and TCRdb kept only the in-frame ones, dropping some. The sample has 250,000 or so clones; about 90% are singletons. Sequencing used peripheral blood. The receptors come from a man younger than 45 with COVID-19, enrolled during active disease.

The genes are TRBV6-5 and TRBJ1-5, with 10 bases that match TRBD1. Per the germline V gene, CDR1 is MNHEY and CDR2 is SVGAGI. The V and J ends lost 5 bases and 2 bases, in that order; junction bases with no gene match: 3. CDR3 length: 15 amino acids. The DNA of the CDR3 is TGTGCCAGCAGTAAGACAGGGGGCGGCAATCAGCCCCAGCATTTT. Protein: CASSKTGGGNQPQHF.

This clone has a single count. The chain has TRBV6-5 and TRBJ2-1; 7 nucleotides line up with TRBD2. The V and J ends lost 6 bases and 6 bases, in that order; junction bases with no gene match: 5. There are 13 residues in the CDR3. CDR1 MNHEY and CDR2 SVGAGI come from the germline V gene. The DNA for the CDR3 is TGTGCCAGCAGGGGCGGGGGTACCAATGAGCAGTTCTTC. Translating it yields CASRGGGTNEQFF.

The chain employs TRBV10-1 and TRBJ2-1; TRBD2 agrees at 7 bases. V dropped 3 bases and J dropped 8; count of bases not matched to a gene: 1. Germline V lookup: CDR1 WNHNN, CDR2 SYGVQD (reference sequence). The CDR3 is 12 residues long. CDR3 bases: TGCGCCAGCAGTGACCGGGGGGATGAGCAGTTCTTC. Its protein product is CASSDRGDEQFF.

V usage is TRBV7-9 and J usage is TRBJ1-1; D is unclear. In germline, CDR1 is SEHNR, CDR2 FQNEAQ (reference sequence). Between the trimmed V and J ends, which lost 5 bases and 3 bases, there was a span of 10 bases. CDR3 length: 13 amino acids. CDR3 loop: CASSPWRDTEAFF. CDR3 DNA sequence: TGTGCCAGCAGCCCTTGGAGGGACACTGAAGCTTTCTTT.

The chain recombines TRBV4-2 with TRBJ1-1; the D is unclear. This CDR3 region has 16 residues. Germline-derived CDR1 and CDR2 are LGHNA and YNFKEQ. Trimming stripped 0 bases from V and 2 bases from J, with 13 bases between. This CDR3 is CASSQEGGGPNTEAFF. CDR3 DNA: TGTGCCAGCAGCCAAGAGGGTGGAGGGCCAAACACTGAAGCTTTCTTT.